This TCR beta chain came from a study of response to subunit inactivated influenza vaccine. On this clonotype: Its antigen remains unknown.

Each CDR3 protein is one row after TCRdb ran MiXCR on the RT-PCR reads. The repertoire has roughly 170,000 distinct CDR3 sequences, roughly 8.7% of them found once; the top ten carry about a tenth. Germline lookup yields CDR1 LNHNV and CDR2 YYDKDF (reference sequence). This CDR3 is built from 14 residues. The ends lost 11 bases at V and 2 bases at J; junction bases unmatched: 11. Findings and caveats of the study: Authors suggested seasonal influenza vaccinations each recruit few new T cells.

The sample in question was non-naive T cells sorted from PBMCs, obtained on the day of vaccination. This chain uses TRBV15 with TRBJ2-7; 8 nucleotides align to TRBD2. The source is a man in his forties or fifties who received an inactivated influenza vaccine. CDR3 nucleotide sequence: TGTGCCTCTTCTAGCGGGTGGGAACCCTACGAGCAGTACTTC. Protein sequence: CASSSGWEPYEQYF.